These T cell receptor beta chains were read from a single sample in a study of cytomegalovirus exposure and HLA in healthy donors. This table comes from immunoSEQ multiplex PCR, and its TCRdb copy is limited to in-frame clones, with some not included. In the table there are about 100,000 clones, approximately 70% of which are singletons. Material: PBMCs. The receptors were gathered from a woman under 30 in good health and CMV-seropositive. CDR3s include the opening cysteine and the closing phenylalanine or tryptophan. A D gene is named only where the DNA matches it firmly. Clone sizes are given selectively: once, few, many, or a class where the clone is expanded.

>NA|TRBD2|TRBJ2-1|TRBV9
CASSPGTSGRAGEQFF
TGTGCCAGCAGCCCCGGGACTAGCGGGAGGGCAGGGGAGCAGTTCTTC
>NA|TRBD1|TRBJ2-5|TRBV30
CAWSYNRGPETQYF
TGTGCCTGGAGTTATAACAGGGGGCCAGAGACCCAGTACTTC
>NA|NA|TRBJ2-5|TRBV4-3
CASSQDRRGPETQYF
TGCGCCAGCAGCCAAGATCGGAGGGGCCCAGAGACCCAGTACTTC
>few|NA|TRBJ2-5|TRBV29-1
CSVDGQSTQETQYF
TGCAGCGTTGATGGGCAATCTACGCAAGAGACCCAGTACTTC
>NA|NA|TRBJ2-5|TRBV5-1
CASRIGSGSQETQYF
TGCGCCAGCAGGATCGGCAGCGGTTCCCAAGAGACCCAGTACTTC
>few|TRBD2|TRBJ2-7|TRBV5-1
CASSSLPGLAAYEQYF
TGCGCCAGCAGCTCGTTGCCGGGACTAGCGGCCTACGAGCAGTACTTC
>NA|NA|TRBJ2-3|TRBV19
CASSRTATDTQYF
TGTGCCAGTAGTCGGACTGCAACAGATACGCAGTATTTT
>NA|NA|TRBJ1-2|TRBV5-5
CASSLDLLTGLYGYTF
TGTGCCAGCAGCTTGGACCTACTTACAGGGCTCTATGGCTACACCTTC
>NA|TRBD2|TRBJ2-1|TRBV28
CASSSGLARNEQFF
TGTGCCAGCAGTTCGGGACTAGCGAGGAATGAGCAGTTCTTC
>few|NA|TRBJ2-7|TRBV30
CAWSRVSFSYEQYF
TGTGCCTGGAGCCGGGTCAGCTTCTCCTACGAGCAGTACTTC
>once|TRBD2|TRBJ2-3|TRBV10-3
CALGASGNTDTQYF
TGTGCCCTGGGAGCTAGCGGGAACACAGATACGCAGTATTTT
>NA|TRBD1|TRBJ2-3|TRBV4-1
CASSQDRGQLTDTQYF
TGCGCCAGCAGCCAAGATAGGGGACAGCTCACAGATACGCAGTATTTT
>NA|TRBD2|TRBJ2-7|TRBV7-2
CASSLAGGSYEQYF
TGTGCCAGCAGCTTAGCGGGCGGGAGCTACGAGCAGTACTTC
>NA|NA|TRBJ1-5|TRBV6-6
CASSYSSGASNQPQHF
TGTGCCAGCAGTTACTCGTCAGGGGCAAGCAATCAGCCCCAGCATTTT
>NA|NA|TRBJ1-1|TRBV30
CAWRGLDTEAFF
TGTGCCTGGAGGGGGCTGGACACTGAAGCTTTCTTT
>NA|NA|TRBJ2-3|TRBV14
CASSQASGYRTDTQYF
TGTGCCAGCAGCCAAGCCAGCGGGTACCGCACAGATACGCAGTATTTT
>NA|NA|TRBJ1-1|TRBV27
CASSFPGFTEAFF
TGTGCCAGCAGTTTTCCGGGATTCACTGAAGCTTTCTTT
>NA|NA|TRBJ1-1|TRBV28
CASMANTEAFF
TGTGCCAGCATGGCGAACACTGAAGCTTTCTTT
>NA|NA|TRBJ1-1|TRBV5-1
CASSLAPGGTEAFF
TGCGCCAGCAGCTTGGCACCCGGCGGCACTGAAGCTTTCTTT
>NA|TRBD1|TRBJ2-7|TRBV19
CASGGQGSYEQYF
TGTGCCAGTGGGGGACAGGGGTCCTACGAGCAGTACTTC
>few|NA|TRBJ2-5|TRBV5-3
CARSLWRSQETQYF
TGTGCCAGAAGCTTGTGGCGGTCCCAAGAGACCCAGTACTTC
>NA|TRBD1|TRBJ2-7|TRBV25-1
CASSLQGIEQYF
TGTGCCAGCAGTCTACAGGGGATAGAGCAGTACTTC
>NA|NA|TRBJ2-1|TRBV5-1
CASSLDGGAYNEQFF
TGCGCCAGCAGCTTGGACGGGGGTGCCTACAATGAGCAGTTCTTC
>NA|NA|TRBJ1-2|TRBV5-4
CASSPSSDRLNYGYTF
TGTGCCAGCAGCCCTAGCTCGGACAGACTTAACTATGGCTACACCTTC
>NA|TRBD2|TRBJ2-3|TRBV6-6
CASRPQLAGVTDTQYF
TGTGCCAGCAGACCTCAACTAGCGGGAGTAACAGATACGCAGTATTTT
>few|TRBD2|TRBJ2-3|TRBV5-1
CASGTGTSGTDTQYF
TGCGCCAGCGGAACCGGGACTAGCGGCACAGATACGCAGTATTTT
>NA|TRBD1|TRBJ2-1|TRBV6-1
CASSERGQGLFF
TGTGCCAGCAGTGAAAGGGGACAGGGGCTGTTCTTC
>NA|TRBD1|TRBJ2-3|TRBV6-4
CASSEGQGDTDTQYF
TGTGCCAGCAGTGAGGGACAGGGCGACACAGATACGCAGTATTTT
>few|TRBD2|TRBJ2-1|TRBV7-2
CASSSYGDYTYNEQFF
TGTGCCAGCAGCTCCTATGGGGACTATACATACAATGAGCAGTTCTTC
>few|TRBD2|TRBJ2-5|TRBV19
CASSSGLAPYQETQYF
TGTGCCAGTAGCTCCGGACTAGCGCCTTACCAAGAGACCCAGTACTTC
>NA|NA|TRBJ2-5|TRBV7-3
CASSRDSLGETQYF
TGTGCCAGCAGCAGAGACTCACTAGGAGAGACCCAGTACTTC
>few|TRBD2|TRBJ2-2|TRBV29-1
CSVESTGTSDSGELFF
TGCAGCGTTGAATCTACCGGGACTAGCGATTCCGGGGAGCTGTTTTTT
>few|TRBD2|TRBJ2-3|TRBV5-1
CASSGTSGSTDTQYF
TGCGCCAGCAGCGGGACTAGCGGGAGCACAGATACGCAGTATTTT
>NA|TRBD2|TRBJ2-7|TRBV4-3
CASSQDGSGTPYEQYF
TGCGCCAGCAGCCAAGATGGTAGCGGGACCCCCTACGAGCAGTACTTC
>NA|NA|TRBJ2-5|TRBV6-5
CASSHGGFETQYF
TGTGCCAGCAGCCACGGGGGATTCGAGACCCAGTACTTC
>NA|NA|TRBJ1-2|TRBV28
CASSLVGGKVYGYTF
TGTGCCAGCAGTTTAGTGGGGGGGAAGGTGTATGGCTACACCTTC
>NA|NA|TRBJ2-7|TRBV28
CASSLRSEQYF
TGTGCCAGCAGTTTACGTTCCGAGCAGTACTTC
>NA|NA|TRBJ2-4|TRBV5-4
CASSLGGGEHRYF
TGTGCCAGCAGCTTGGGAGGGGGAGAGCATCGGTACTTC
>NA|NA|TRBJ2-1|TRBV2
CATKEKLGDNEQFF
TGTGCCACAAAGGAGAAGCTAGGGGACAATGAGCAGTTCTTC
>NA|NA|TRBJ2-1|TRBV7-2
CADGLELYNEQFF
TGTGCCGACGGACTGGAACTGTACAATGAGCAGTTCTTC
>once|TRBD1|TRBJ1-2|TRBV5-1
CASSLEGAYGYPF
TGCGCCAGCAGCTTGGAGGGGGCTTATGGCTACCCCTTC
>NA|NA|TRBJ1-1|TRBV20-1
CSARDQEAFF
TGCAGTGCTAGAGATCAGGAAGCTTTCTTT
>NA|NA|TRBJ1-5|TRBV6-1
CASSRTGRDQPQHF
TGTGCCAGCAGTAGAACAGGGAGGGATCAGCCCCAGCATTTT
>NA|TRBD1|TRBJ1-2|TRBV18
CASSPTGGGGYTF
TGTGCCAGCTCACCGACAGGGGGAGGCGGCTACACCTTC
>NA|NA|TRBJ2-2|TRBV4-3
CASSQEGAGNTGELFF
TGCGCCAGCAGCCAAGAAGGGGCCGGTAACACCGGGGAGCTGTTTTTT
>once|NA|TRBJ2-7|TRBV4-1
CASSQGRGAKDEQYF
TGCGCCAGCAGCCAAGGACGGGGGGCCAAGGACGAGCAGTACTTC
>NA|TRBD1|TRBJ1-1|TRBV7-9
CASSLETGGSTEAFF
TGTGCCAGCAGCTTAGAGACAGGGGGAAGCACTGAAGCTTTCTTT
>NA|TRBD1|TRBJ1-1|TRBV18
CASSLNRGDTEAFF
TGTGCCAGCTCGCTGAACAGGGGGGACACTGAAGCTTTCTTT
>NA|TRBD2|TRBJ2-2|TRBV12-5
CASGLLGGGVNTGELFF
TGTGCTAGTGGTTTGCTTGGTGGGGGGGTGAACACCGGGGAGCTGTTTTTT
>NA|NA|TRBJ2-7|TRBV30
CAWTRKQAVSYEQYF
TGTGCCTGGACGCGAAAGCAGGCCGTCTCCTACGAGCAGTACTTC
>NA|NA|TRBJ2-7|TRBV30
CAWSPSVSYEQYF
TGTGCCTGGAGTCCCAGCGTTTCCTACGAGCAGTACTTC
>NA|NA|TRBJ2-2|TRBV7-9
CASSLVLAPNTGELFF
TGTGCCAGCAGCTTAGTTTTAGCCCCGAACACCGGGGAGCTGTTTTTT
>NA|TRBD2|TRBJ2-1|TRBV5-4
CASSPLAGGNNEQFF
TGTGCCAGCAGCCCACTAGCGGGAGGTAACAATGAGCAGTTCTTC
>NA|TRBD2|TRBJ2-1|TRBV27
CASSLSAGGSEQFF
TGTGCCAGCAGTTTATCGGCGGGAGGGAGTGAGCAGTTCTTC
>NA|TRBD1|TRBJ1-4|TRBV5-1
CASRTGGNEKLFF
TGCGCCAGCAGGACAGGGGGAAATGAAAAACTGTTTTTT